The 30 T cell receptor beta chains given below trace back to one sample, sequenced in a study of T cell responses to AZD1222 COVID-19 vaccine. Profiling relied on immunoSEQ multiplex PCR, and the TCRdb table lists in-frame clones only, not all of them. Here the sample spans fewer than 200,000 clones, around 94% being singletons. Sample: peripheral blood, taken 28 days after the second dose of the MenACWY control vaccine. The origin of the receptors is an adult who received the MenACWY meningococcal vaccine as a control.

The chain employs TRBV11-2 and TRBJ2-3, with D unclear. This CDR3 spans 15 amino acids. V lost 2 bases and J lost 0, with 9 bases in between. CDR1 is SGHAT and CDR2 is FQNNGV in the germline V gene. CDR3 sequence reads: CASSLRILSTDTQYF. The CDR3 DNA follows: TGTGCCAGCAGCTTAAGGATCCTCAGCACAGATACGCAGTATTTT.

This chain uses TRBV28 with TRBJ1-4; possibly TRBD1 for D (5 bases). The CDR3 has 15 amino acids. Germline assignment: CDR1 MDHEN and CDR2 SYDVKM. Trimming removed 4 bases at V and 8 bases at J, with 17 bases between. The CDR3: CASSSRQSVYEKLFF. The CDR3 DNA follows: TGTGCCAGCAGTTCAAGACAGTCTGTTTACGAAAAACTGTTTTTT.

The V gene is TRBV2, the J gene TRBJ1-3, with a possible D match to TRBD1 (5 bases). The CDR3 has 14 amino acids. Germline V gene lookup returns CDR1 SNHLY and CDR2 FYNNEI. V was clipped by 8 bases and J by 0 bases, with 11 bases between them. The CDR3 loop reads CASLQGVSGNTIYF. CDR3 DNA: TGTGCCAGCCTTCAGGGCGTCTCTGGAAACACCATATATTTT.

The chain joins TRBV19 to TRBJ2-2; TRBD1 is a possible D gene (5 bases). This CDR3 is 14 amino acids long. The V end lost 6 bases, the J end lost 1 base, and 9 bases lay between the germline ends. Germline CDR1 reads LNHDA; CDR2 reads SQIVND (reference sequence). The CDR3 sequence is CASSRQRNTGELFF. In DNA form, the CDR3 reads TGTGCCAGTAGCAGACAGCGGAACACCGGGGAGCTGTTTTTT.

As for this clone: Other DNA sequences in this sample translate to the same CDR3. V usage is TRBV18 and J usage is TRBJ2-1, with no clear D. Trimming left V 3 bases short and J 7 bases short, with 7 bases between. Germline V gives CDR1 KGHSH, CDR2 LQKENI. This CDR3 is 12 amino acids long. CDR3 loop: CASSPLGNEQFF. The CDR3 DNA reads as TGTGCCAGCTCACCCCTAGGTAATGAGCAGTTCTTC.

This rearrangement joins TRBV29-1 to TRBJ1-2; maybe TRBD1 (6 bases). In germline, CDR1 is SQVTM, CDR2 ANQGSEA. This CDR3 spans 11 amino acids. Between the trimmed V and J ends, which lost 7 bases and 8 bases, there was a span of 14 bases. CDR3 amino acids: CSATGAGGYTF. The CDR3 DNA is TGCAGCGCCACGGGGGCCGGAGGCTACACCTTC.

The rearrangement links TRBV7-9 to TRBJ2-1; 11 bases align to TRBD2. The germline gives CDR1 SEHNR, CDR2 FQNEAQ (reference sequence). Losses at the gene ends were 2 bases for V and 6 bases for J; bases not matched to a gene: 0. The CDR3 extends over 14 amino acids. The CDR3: CASSLLAGGNEQFF. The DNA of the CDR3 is TGTGCCAGCAGCTTACTAGCGGGAGGCAATGAGCAGTTCTTC.

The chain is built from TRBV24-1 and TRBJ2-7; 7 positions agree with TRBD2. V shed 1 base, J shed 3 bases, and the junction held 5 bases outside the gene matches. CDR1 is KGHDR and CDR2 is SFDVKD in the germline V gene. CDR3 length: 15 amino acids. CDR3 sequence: CATSDLASGVYEQYF. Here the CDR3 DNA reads TGTGCCACCAGTGATTTAGCGAGCGGGGTCTACGAGCAGTACTTC.

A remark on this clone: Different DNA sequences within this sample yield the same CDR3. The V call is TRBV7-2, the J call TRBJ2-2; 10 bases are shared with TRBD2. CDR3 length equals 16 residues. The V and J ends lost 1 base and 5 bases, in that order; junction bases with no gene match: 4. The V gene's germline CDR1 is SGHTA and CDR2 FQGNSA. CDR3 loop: CASSLGLAGVTGELFF. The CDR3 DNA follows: TGTGCCAGCAGCTTAGGGCTAGCGGGAGTGACCGGGGAGCTGTTTTTT.

CDR3 coding DNA: TGTGCCAGTAGTATACGGCGGGAATCTAATCAGCCCCAGCATTTT. The encoded protein is CASSIRRESNQPQHF. J is TRBJ1-5 and V is TRBV19; D not certain. The V and J ends lost 2 bases and 4 bases respectively, with 12 bases between them. Germline V lookup: CDR1 LNHDA, CDR2 SQIVND (reference sequence). The CDR3 contains 15 residues.

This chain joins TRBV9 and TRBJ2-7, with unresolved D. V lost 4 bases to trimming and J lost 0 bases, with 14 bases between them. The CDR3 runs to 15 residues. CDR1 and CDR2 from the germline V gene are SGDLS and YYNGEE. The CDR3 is CASSPPGSSSYEQYF. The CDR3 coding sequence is TGTGCCAGCAGCCCCCCAGGATCAAGCTCCTACGAGCAGTACTTC.

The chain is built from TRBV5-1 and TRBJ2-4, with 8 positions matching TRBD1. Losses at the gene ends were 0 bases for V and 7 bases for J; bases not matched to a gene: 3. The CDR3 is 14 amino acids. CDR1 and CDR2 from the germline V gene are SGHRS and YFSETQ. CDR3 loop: CASSLGNRGNIQYF. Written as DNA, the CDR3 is TGCGCCAGCAGCTTGGGGAACAGGGGGAACATTCAGTACTTC.

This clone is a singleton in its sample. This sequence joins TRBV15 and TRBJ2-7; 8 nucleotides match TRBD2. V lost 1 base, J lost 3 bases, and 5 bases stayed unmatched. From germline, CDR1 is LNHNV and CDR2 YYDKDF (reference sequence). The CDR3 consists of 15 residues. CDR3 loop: CATSRAGSGIYEQYF. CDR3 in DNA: TGTGCCACCAGCAGAGCCGGTAGCGGGATCTACGAGCAGTACTTC. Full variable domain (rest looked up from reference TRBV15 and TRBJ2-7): DAMVIQNPRYQVTQFGKPVTLSCSQTLNHNVMYWYQQKSSQAPKLLFHYYDKDFNNEADTPDNFQSRRPNTSFCFLDIRSPGLGDTAMYLCATSRAGSGIYEQYFGPGTRLTVT.

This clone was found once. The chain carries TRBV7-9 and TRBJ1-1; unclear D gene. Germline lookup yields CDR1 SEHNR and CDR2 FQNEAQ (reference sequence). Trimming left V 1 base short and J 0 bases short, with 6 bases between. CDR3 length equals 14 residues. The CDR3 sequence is CASSLDTLNTEAFF. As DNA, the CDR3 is TGTGCCAGCAGCTTAGACACTTTGAACACTGAAGCTTTCTTT.

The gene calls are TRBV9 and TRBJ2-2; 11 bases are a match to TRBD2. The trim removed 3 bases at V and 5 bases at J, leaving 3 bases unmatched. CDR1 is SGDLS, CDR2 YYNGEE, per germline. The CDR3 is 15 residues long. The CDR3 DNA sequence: TGTGCCAGCAGCGCCGGGACTAGCGGAACCGGGGAGCTGTTTTTT. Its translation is CASSAGTSGTGELFF.

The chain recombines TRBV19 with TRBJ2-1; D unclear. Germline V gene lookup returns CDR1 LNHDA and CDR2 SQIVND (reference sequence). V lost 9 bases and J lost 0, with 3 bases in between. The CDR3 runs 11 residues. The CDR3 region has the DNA TGTGCCAGCAGCTCCTACAATGAGCAGTTCTTC. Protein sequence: CASSSYNEQFF.

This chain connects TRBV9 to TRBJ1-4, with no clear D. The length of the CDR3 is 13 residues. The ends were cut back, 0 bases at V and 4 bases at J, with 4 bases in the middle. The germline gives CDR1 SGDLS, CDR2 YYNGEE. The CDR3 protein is CASSVAGNEKLFF. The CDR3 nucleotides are TGTGCCAGCAGCGTAGCGGGTAATGAAAAACTGTTTTTT.

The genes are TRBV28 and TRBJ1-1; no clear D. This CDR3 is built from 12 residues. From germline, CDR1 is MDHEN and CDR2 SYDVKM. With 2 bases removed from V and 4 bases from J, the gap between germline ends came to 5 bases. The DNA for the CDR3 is TGTGCCAGCAGTTTACCCCTCACTGAAGCTTTCTTT. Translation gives CASSLPLTEAFF. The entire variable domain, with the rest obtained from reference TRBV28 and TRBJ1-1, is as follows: DVKVTQSSRYLVKRTGEKVFLECVQDMDHENMFWYRQDPGLGLRLIYFSYDVKMKEKGDIPEGYSVSREKKERFSLILESASTNQTSMYLCASSLPLTEAFFGQGTRLTVV.

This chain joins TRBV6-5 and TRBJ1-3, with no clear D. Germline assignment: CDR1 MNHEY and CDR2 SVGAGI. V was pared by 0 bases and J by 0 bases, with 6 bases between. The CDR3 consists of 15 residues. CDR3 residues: CASSYSVSSGNTIYF. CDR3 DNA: TGTGCCAGCAGTTACTCAGTGAGCTCTGGAAACACCATATATTTT.

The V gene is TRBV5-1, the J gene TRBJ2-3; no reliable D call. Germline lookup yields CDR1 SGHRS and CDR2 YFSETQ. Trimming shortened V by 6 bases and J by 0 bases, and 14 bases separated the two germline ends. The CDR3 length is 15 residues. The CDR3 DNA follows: TGCGCCAGCACCAGGTTGACACCTAGCACAGATACGCAGTATTTT. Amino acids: CASTRLTPSTDTQYF.

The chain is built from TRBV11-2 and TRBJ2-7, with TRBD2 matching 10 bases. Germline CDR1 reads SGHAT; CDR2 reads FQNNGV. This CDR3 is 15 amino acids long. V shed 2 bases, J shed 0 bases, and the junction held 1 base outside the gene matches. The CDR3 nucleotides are TGTGCCAGCAGCTTAAGCGGGAGGGCCTCCTACGAGCAGTACTTC. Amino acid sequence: CASSLSGRASYEQYF.

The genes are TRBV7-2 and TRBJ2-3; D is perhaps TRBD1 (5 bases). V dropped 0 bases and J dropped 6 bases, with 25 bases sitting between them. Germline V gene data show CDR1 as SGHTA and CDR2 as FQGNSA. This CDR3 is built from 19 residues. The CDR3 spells CASSLAENRRRVPTDTQYF. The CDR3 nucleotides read TGTGCCAGCAGCTTAGCGGAGAACAGGCGACGGGTTCCGACCGATACGCAGTATTTT.

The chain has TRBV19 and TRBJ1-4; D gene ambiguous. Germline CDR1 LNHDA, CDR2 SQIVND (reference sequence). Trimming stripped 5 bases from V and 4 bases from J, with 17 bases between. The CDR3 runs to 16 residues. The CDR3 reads CASSSSDGFLNEKLFF. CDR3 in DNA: TGTGCCAGTAGTTCGTCAGACGGATTCCTTAATGAAAAACTGTTTTTT.

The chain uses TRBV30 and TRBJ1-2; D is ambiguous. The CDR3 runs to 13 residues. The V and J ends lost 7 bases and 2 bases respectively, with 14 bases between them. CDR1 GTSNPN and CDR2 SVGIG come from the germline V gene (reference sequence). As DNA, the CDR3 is TGTGCCTCTACGTCCACAAAGAACTATGGCTACACCTTC. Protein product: CASTSTKNYGYTF.

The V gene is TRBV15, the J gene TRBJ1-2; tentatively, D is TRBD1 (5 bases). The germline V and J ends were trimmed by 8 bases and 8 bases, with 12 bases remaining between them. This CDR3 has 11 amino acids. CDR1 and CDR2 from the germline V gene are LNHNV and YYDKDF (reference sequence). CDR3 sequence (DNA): TGTGCCACCGGGGGTGTTAGGGGCTACACCTTC. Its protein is CATGGVRGYTF. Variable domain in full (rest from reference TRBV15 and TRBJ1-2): DAMVIQNPRYQVTQFGKPVTLSCSQTLNHNVMYWYQQKSSQAPKLLFHYYDKDFNNEADTPDNFQSRRPNTSFCFLDIRSPGLGDTAMYLCATGGVRGYTFGSGTRLTVV.

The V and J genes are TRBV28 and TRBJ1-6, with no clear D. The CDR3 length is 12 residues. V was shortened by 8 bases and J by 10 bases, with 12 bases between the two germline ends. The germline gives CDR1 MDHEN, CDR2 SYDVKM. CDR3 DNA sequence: TGTGCCAGCGGAGCTTCAAAATCACCCCTCCACTTT. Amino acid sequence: CASGASKSPLHF.

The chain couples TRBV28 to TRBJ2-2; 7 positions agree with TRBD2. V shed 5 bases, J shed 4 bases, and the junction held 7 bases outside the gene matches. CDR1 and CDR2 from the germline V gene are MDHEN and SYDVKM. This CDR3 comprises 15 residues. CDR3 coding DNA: TGTGCCAGCAGTGGACTCGGGGGGTTCACCGGGGAGCTGTTTTTT. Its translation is CASSGLGGFTGELFF.

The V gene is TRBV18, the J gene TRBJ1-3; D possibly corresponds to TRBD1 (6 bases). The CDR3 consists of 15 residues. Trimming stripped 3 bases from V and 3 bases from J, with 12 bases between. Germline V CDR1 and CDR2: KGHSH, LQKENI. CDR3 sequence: CASSPQGTFGNTIYF. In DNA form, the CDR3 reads TGTGCCAGCTCACCGCAGGGGACGTTTGGAAACACCATATATTTT.

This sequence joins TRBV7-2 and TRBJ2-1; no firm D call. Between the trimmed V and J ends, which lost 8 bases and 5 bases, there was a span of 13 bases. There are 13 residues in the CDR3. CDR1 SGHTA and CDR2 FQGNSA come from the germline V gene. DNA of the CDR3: TGTGCCAGCCTGACTTCCTTTAACAATGAGCAGTTCTTC. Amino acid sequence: CASLTSFNNEQFF.

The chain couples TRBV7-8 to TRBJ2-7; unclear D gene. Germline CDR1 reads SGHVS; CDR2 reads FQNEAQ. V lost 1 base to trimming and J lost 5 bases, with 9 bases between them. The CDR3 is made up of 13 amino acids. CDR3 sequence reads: CASSLVVGDEQYF. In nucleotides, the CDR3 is TGTGCCAGCAGCTTAGTGGTGGGCGACGAGCAGTACTTC.